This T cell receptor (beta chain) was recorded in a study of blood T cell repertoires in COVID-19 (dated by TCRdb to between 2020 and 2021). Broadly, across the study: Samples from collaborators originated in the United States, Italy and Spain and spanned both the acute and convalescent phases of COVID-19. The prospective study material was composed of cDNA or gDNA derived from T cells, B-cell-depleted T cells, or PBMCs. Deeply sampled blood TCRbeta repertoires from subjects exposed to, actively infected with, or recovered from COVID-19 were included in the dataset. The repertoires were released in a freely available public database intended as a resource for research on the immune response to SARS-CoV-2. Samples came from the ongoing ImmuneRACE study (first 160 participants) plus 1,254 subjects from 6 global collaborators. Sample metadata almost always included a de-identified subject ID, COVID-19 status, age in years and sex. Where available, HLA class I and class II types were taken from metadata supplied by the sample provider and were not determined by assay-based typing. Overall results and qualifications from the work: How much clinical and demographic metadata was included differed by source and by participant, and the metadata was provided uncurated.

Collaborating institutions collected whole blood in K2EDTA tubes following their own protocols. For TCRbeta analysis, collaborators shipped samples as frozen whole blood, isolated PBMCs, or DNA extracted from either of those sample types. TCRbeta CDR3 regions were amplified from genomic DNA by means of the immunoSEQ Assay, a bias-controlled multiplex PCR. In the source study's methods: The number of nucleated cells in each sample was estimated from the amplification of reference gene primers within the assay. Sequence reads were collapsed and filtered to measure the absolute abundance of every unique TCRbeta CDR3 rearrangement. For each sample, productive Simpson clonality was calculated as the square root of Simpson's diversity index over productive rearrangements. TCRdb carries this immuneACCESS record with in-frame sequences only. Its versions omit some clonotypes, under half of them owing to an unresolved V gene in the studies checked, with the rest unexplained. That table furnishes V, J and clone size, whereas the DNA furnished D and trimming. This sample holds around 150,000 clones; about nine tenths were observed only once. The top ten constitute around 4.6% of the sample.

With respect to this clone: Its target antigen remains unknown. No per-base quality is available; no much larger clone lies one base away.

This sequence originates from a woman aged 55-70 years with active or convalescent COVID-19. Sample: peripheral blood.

The DNA sequence follows: TGTGCCAGCAGCTTAGCGGCGACAGCGAGAGAGACCCAGTACTTC. This gives the protein CASSLAATARETQYF. The rearrangement combines TRBV11-2 with TRBJ2-5, with TRBD1 as a weak D call on 5 bases. The CDR3, cysteine through phenylalanine, is 15 amino acids long. Left in the record is the CDR3 DNA by itself, 45 bases read in frame from the first base. Taken from the germline V gene, the CDR1 and CDR2 loops are SGHAT and FQNNGV. Trimming takes 1 base from V and 4 bases from J, and the germline ends sit 13 bases apart.